This T cell receptor (beta chain) was captured in a study of identical twins. This clonotype was counted only a few times. Its antigen is unidentified. cDNA molecules carried unique molecular identifiers, and template switching added a universal primer site. TCRdb recomputed calls from the 5' RACE reads with MiXCR, one row per CDR3 protein. The sample holds approximately 1.8 million distinct CDR3 sequences, around a third seen once. The CDR3 consists of 13 residues. V was cut by 5 bases and J by 6 bases, with 12 bases left in between. Germline lookup yields CDR1 ENHRY and CDR2 SYGVKD. Study conclusions and caveats: Low generation-probability sequences were in excess among twin-shared out-of-frame alpha sequences. Model-predicted out-of-frame TCR alpha sharing fell below observed values in monozygotic twins. Cord blood's abundant beta clonotypes had fewer insertions, unlike memory repertoires.

V usage is TRBV10-3 and J usage is TRBJ2-3; maybe TRBD1 (5 bases). The clonotype was recovered from a newborn girl in good health. The sequenced sample was cord blood. The CDR3 region has the DNA TGTGCCATCAGTCCCGCTGGGGCGGATACGCAGTATTTT. It translates to CAISPAGADTQYF.